These 15 T cell receptor beta chains share one sample of origin, sequenced in a study of shared clonotypes between healthy human individuals. Sequencing was performed with immunoSEQ multiplex PCR; in TCRdb, only in-frame clones are kept and a portion is missing. Of 1,400,000 or so clones listed, around 98.5% are singletons. Source material: naive CD4+ T cells sorted from blood. The subset denotes: CD45RA+ positively selected. Receptors originate from a man aged 30 to 45 in good health.

This rearrangement joins TRBV19 to TRBJ1-1, with a weak D call TRBD1 (5 bases). Germline-derived CDR1 and CDR2 are LNHDA and SQIVND (reference sequence). V was trimmed by 4 bases and J by 6 bases, leaving 12 bases between them. The CDR3 has 13 amino acids. The CDR3 loop is CASSKAVGAEAFF. The CDR3 DNA is TGTGCCAGTAGTAAAGCGGTGGGGGCTGAAGCTTTCTTT.

This clone was counted a single time. The chain recombines TRBV28 with TRBJ1-1; D ambiguous. The CDR3 is 15 amino acids. CDR1 and CDR2 from the germline V gene are MDHEN and SYDVKM. Trimming stripped 6 bases from V and 1 base from J, with 15 bases between. The CDR3 here is CASRYDTGWNTEAFF. Here the CDR3 DNA reads TGTGCCAGCAGATACGACACGGGTTGGAACACTGAAGCTTTCTTT.

V is TRBV4-2 and J is TRBJ2-5; perhaps TRBD2 as D (7 bases). In germline, CDR1 is LGHNA, CDR2 YNFKEQ. V lost 4 bases, J lost 5 bases, and 14 bases lay in between. This CDR3 contains 14 residues. Here the CDR3 DNA reads TGTGCCAGCAGCCTGCCCGGGGGGCGGGAGACCCAGTACTTC. Translation gives CASSLPGGRETQYF.

The V and J genes are TRBV20-1 and TRBJ2-3; D is unresolved. Germline CDR1 and CDR2: DFQATT and SNEGSKA (reference sequence). V lost 7 bases to trimming and J lost 6 bases, with 11 bases between them. The CDR3 is 11 amino acids. CDR3 nucleotides: TGCAGTGTACGAAGGTTCGATACGCAGTATTTT. The encoded protein is CSVRRFDTQYF.

The chain combines TRBV5-5 with TRBJ2-7; the D is unclear. The V end was cut by 4 bases, the J end by 6 bases, with 26 bases between. This CDR3 region has 17 residues. The germline gives CDR1 SGHKS, CDR2 YYEKEE (reference sequence). The CDR3 sequence is CASSVGMGPGYGVEQYF. CDR3 DNA sequence: TGTGCCAGCAGCGTTGGTATGGGTCCCGGTTATGGGGTCGAGCAGTACTTC.

Regarding this clone: This specimen includes other DNA sequences encoding the same CDR3. The J gene is TRBJ1-2, the V gene TRBV5-1; the match to TRBD1 covers 9 bases. CDR1 and CDR2 from the germline V gene are SGHRS and YFSETQ. This CDR3 has 13 residues. The trim removed 4 bases at V and 5 bases at J, leaving 3 bases unmatched. The CDR3 loop reads CASSPGQGYGYTF. The CDR3, as DNA: TGCGCCAGCAGCCCGGGACAGGGTTATGGCTACACCTTC.

The J gene is TRBJ1-4, the V gene TRBV29-1; D may be TRBD1 (5 bases). Germline lookup yields CDR1 SQVTM and CDR2 ANQGSEA. The CDR3 sequence is 14 residues long. The V end lost 1 base, the J end lost 7 bases, and 13 bases lay between the germline ends. CDR3 DNA sequence: TGCAGCGTTGAAGGGCGTCAGGGTCCTGAAAAACTGTTTTTT. This gives the protein CSVEGRQGPEKLFF.

The chain recombines TRBV18 with TRBJ2-2, with D unclear. The germline CDR1 and CDR2 sequences are KGHSH and LQKENI. This CDR3 region has 14 residues. The V end was cut by 5 bases, the J end by 8 bases, with 15 bases between. CDR3 in amino acids: CASSEHAIRGELFF. The CDR3 coding sequence is TGTGCCAGCTCAGAACACGCTATACGGGGGGAGCTGTTTTTT.

This chain uses TRBV19 with TRBJ2-2; D tentatively reads TRBD1 or TRBD2 (6 bases each). V shed 5 bases and J shed 3 bases, with 28 bases lying between them. The V gene's germline CDR1 is LNHDA and CDR2 SQIVND (reference sequence). The CDR3 is 20 residues long. The CDR3 reads CASSSRGPGTPRQDTGELFF. The DNA of the CDR3 is TGTGCCAGTAGTTCCCGGGGGCCAGGGACCCCGCGACAAGACACCGGGGAGCTGTTTTTT.

This clone appeared a single time. This rearrangement joins TRBV5-1 to TRBJ2-3; TRBD1 matches at 7 bases. Germline CDR1 reads SGHRS; CDR2 reads YFSETQ. The CDR3 runs to 16 residues. Unmatched junction bases numbered 13, after V lost 6 bases and J lost 3 bases. The CDR3 coding sequence is TGCGCCAGCAACAGCCATACAGGGGATCCAACAGATACGCAGTATTTT. Translating it yields CASNSHTGDPTDTQYF. The whole variable domain, remainder taken from reference TRBV5-1 and TRBJ2-3, is KAGVTQTPRYLIKTRGQQVTLSCSPISGHRSVSWYQQTPGQGLQFLFEYFSETQRNKGNFPGRFSGRQFSNSRSEMNVSTLELGDSALYLCASNSHTGDPTDTQYFGPGTRLTVL.

V is TRBV27 and J is TRBJ2-1; D gene unclear. The CDR3 runs 15 residues. From germline, CDR1 is MNHEY and CDR2 SMNVEV (reference sequence). Between the trimmed V and J ends, which lost 0 bases and 9 bases, there was a span of 15 bases. The CDR3 loop reads CASSLSGQTDGEQFF. The CDR3 region has the DNA TGTGCCAGCAGTTTATCCGGGCAGACCGATGGTGAGCAGTTCTTC.

The chain couples TRBV7-6 to TRBJ2-7; TRBD2 matches 12 bases. Germline CDR1 and CDR2: SGHVS and FNYEAQ. V gave up 1 base and J gave up 6 bases; unmatched junction bases: 4. The CDR3 totals 15 residues. CDR3 in DNA: TGTGCCAGCAGCTTAGGACTAGCGGGAGTGTCCGAGCAGTACTTC. Translation gives CASSLGLAGVSEQYF. Together with reference TRBV7-6 and TRBJ2-7, the CDR3 gives the full variable domain: GAGVSQSPRYKVTKRGQDVALRCDPISGHVSLYWYRQALGQGPEFLTYFNYEAQQDKSGLPNDRFSAERPEGSISTLTIQRTEQRDSAMYRCASSLGLAGVSEQYFGPGTRLTVT.

The rearrangement joins TRBV21-1 to TRBJ1-4; TRBD1 is the table's D call and was not checked against the DNA. TRBV21-1 counts as a pseudogene. The CDR3 contains 16 residues. CDR3 bases: TGTGCCAGCAGCCCCTCCCGGGACAGTACTAATGAAAAACTGTTTTTT. It codes for CASSPSRDSTNEKLFF.

V gene TRBV6-5 combines with J gene TRBJ2-1, with 7 bases matching TRBD1. The CDR3 consists of 14 residues. Trimming took 3 bases from V and 7 from J; bases not matched to a gene: 6. Germline loops: CDR1 MNHEY, CDR2 SVGAGI. The CDR3 nucleotides read TGTGCCAGCAGTTATAGGGGGCTTGAAAATGAGCAGTTCTTC. Residues: CASSYRGLENEQFF.

This chain connects TRBV27 to TRBJ2-5, with TRBD2 matching 15 bases. The CDR3 extends over 15 amino acids. With V trimmed by 4 bases and J by 6 bases, 3 bases remained unmatched. Germline V gene sequence: CDR1 MNHEY, CDR2 SMNVEV (reference sequence). Written as DNA, the CDR3 is TGTGCCAGCAGTTCGGGACTAGCGGGAGGTCAGACCCAGTACTTC. Its translation is CASSSGLAGGQTQYF.